What follows are 26 T cell receptor beta chains derived from one specimen sequenced in a study of T-cell reconstitution after alpha-beta-depleted transplantation in children. Preparation of the TCRbeta library was carried out with unique molecular identifiers. TCRdb independently ran MiXCR on the PCR reads; one entry per CDR3 protein. This table holds more than 450,000 distinct CDR3 sequences, around 17% found once. The starting material was PBMCs from the stem cell graft donor, obtained from the stem cell graft. These receptors were obtained from a human donor who donated a stem cell graft to a child with acute lymphoblastic leukemia.

This clonotype was seen a few times. The J gene is TRBJ2-5, the V gene TRBV20-1, with D possibly TRBD2 on 5 matching bases. CDR1 DFQATT and CDR2 SNEGSKA come from the germline V gene (reference sequence). The CDR3 covers 12 residues. V lost 6 bases and J 4 bases, leaving 12 bases between the germline ends. The CDR3 DNA reads as TGCAGTGCCGAAACTAGTGGAGAGACCCAGTACTTC. Translating it yields CSAETSGETQYF.

The V call is TRBV6-1, the J call TRBJ1-2, with 8 bases aligning to TRBD1. J was trimmed by 6 bases and V by 6 bases; bases with no gene match: 6. This CDR3 region has 13 residues. Germline CDR1 reads MNHNS; CDR2 reads SASEGT. The CDR3 here is CASRFGQGNGYTF. The CDR3, as DNA: TGTGCCAGCAGATTTGGACAGGGAAATGGCTACACCTTC.

This clonotype was detected only a few times. The gene calls are TRBV5-6 and TRBJ2-1; tentatively, D is TRBD1 (6 bases). The V gene lost 4 bases and the J gene lost 4 bases, with 12 bases spanning the gap. The CDR3 is 14 residues long. CDR1 and CDR2 from the germline V gene are SGHDT and YYEEEE. Written as DNA, the CDR3 is TGTGCCAGCAGCCCTGAAACAGGGTACAATGAGCAGTTCTTC. This translates into CASSPETGYNEQFF.

This clonotype was recorded at least ten times. The chain uses TRBV7-2 and TRBJ2-1; the D is unclear. V was trimmed by 2 bases and J by 8 bases, leaving 4 bases between them. Germline values: CDR1 SGHTA, CDR2 FQGNSA. There are 11 residues in the CDR3. CDR3 DNA: TGTGCCAGCAGCTTATTTGATGAGCAGTTCTTC. It is translated as CASSLFDEQFF.

A few counts support this clonotype. The J gene is TRBJ2-7, the V gene TRBV15; D is perhaps TRBD1 or TRBD2 (5 bases each). Trimming removed 0 bases at V and 0 bases at J, with 15 bases between. CDR3 length equals 17 residues. Germline CDR1 reads LNHNV; CDR2 reads YYDKDF (reference sequence). The CDR3 region is CATSRDGGLKYSYEQYF. The CDR3 DNA reads as TGTGCCACCAGCAGAGATGGGGGATTAAAATACTCCTACGAGCAGTACTTC.

The chain recombines TRBV28 with TRBJ1-5, with 8 bases identical to TRBD1. The V gene's germline CDR1 is MDHEN and CDR2 SYDVKM. Unmatched junction bases numbered 7, after V lost 0 bases and J lost 6 bases. CDR3 length equals 16 residues. CDR3 amino acids: CASSLWWTGRGQPQHF. The CDR3 DNA is TGTGCCAGCAGTTTATGGTGGACAGGGAGGGGTCAGCCCCAGCATTTT.

The chain has TRBV5-6 and TRBJ2-7; D is possibly TRBD1 (5 bases). V dropped 2 bases and J dropped 3 bases, with 12 bases sitting between them. CDR3 length: 14 residues. The germline gives CDR1 SGHDT, CDR2 YYEEEE. CDR3 nucleotides: TGTGCCAGCAGCTTCACGAGGACATTCTACGAGCAGTACTTC. It specifies CASSFTRTFYEQYF.

The chain recombines TRBV2 with TRBJ2-7; D is perhaps TRBD2 (6 bases). Germline values: CDR1 SNHLY, CDR2 FYNNEI. The CDR3 spans 13 residues. Trimming shortened V by 6 bases and J by 7 bases, and 16 bases separated the two germline ends. The CDR3 region is CASSLGGVWEQYF. The CDR3 nucleotides read TGTGCCAGCAGCCTCGGCGGGGTCTGGGAGCAGTACTTC.

This clonotype has only a few counts. The chain is built from TRBV7-9 and TRBJ2-5; 7 positions agree with TRBD2. CDR3 length equals 17 residues. Losses at the gene ends were 2 bases for V and 1 base for J; bases not matched to a gene: 10. The V gene's germline CDR1 is SEHNR and CDR2 FQNEAQ (reference sequence). CDR3 sequence (DNA): TGTGCCAGCAGCTTACCCCGCTCGACTAGCTTCCAAGAGACCCAGTACTTC. Amino acids: CASSLPRSTSFQETQYF.

The chain employs TRBV9 and TRBJ2-1, with 13 bases matching TRBD2. Germline assignment: CDR1 SGDLS and CDR2 YYNGEE. Unmatched junction bases numbered 6, after V lost 3 bases and J lost 9 bases. The CDR3 has 15 residues. The CDR3 sequence: CASSAWTSGRGEQFF. CDR3 nucleotide sequence: TGTGCCAGCAGCGCCTGGACTAGCGGGAGAGGTGAGCAGTTCTTC.

The rearrangement uses TRBV5-1 and TRBJ2-1; D gene unclear. CDR1 and CDR2 from the germline V gene are SGHRS and YFSETQ. With 0 bases removed from V and 0 bases from J, the gap between germline ends came to 10 bases. The CDR3 sequence is 16 residues long. The CDR3 nucleotides read TGCGCCAGCAGCTTGGCCATCGAGAGCTCCTACAATGAGCAGTTCTTC. Protein sequence: CASSLAIESSYNEQFF.

This clonotype was recorded many times. The V and J genes are TRBV10-1 and TRBJ2-1, with TRBD2 identical over 12 bases. From germline, CDR1 is WNHNN and CDR2 SYGVQD (reference sequence). The CDR3 sequence is 15 residues long. Trimming took 1 base from V and 8 from J; bases not matched to a gene: 3. CDR3 in amino acids: CASSEWTSGKDEQFF. CDR3 DNA sequence: TGCGCCAGCAGTGAGTGGACTAGCGGGAAGGATGAGCAGTTCTTC.

This clonotype occurred a few times. The chain couples TRBV29-1 to TRBJ2-3; tentatively, D is TRBD2 (5 bases). This CDR3 is built from 15 residues. Germline CDR1 is SQVTM and CDR2 is ANQGSEA. With 0 bases removed from V and 0 bases from J, the gap between germline ends came to 10 bases. CDR3 sequence reads: CSVEDPAESTDTQYF. CDR3 nucleotide sequence: TGCAGCGTTGAAGACCCAGCGGAAAGCACAGATACGCAGTATTTT.

The chain employs TRBV18 and TRBJ2-4; no firm D call. V was trimmed by 2 bases and J by 5 bases, leaving 7 bases between them. This CDR3 is 13 amino acids long. The germline V gene has CDR1 KGHSH and CDR2 LQKENI. The CDR3 spells CASSPGQENIQYF. In nucleotides, the CDR3 is TGTGCCAGCTCACCAGGGCAAGAAAACATTCAGTACTTC.

The chain is built from TRBV6-5 and TRBJ2-3, with 10 bases aligning to TRBD2. This CDR3 is 18 amino acids long. Germline V gene data show CDR1 as MNHEY and CDR2 as SVGAGI. Trimming cost V 2 bases and J 2 bases; bases outside gene matches: 10. CDR3 in amino acids: CASSYPGTSDPFTDTQYF. For the CDR3, the DNA is TGTGCCAGCAGTTACCCCGGGACTAGCGATCCTTTCACAGATACGCAGTATTTT.

This clonotype came up a few times. This rearrangement joins TRBV5-6 to TRBJ2-1, with 7 nucleotides matching TRBD2. Germline V CDR1 and CDR2: SGHDT, YYEEEE. V was clipped by 4 bases and J by 7 bases; unmatched bases: 11. The CDR3 has 15 residues. The CDR3: CASSRRGSSVNEQFF. CDR3 sequence (DNA): TGTGCCAGCAGCCGGCGGGGGAGTTCAGTTAATGAGCAGTTCTTC.

In this sample, this clonotype turned up a few times. The genes are TRBV5-4 and TRBJ2-1, with 14 positions matching TRBD2. CDR1 SGHNT and CDR2 YYREEE come from the germline V gene (reference sequence). The CDR3 covers 13 residues. J lost 6 bases, V lost 8 bases, and 1 base had no gene match. The CDR3 DNA reads TGTGCCAGAGGGACTAGCGGGAGCAATGAGCAGTTCTTC. It translates to CARGTSGSNEQFF.

In this sample, this clonotype turned up many times. The genes are TRBV7-9 and TRBJ2-7, with D maybe TRBD1 (6 bases). Germline-derived CDR1 and CDR2 are SEHNR and FQNEAQ (reference sequence). V dropped 2 bases and J dropped 6 bases, with 8 bases sitting between them. This CDR3 spans 12 amino acids. CDR3: CASSLLGGEQYF. In DNA, the CDR3 is TGTGCCAGCAGCTTATTAGGGGGCGAGCAGTACTTC.

This sequence joins TRBV25-1 and TRBJ2-5, with D possibly TRBD1 on 6 matching bases. Between the trimmed V and J ends, which lost 2 bases and 4 bases, there was a span of 8 bases. The CDR3 covers 13 residues. Germline loops: CDR1 MGHDK, CDR2 SYGVNS. The chain's CDR3 is CASSERGLETQYF. The DNA for the CDR3 is TGTGCCAGCAGTGAAAGGGGGTTAGAGACCCAGTACTTC.

The V call is TRBV11-2, the J call TRBJ2-5; no reliable D call. Germline V CDR1 and CDR2: SGHAT, FQNNGV. V was shortened by 3 bases and J by 1 base, with 9 bases between the two germline ends. This CDR3 is built from 14 residues. The CDR3 nucleotides read TGTGCCAGCAGCTTTGGCAGCCTCCAAGAGACCCAGTACTTC. Residues: CASSFGSLQETQYF.

V usage is TRBV27 and J usage is TRBJ2-7; 10 bases fit TRBD2. The CDR3 covers 16 residues. Germline V gene sequence: CDR1 MNHEY, CDR2 SMNVEV (reference sequence). J was trimmed by 6 bases and V by 7 bases; bases with no gene match: 15. The CDR3 DNA follows: TGTGCCAGCAACCCTTCTAGCGGGAGTAGCATAAGCGAGCAGTACTTC. It is translated as CASNPSSGSSISEQYF.

In its sample, this clonotype was seen a few times. The J gene is TRBJ2-1, the V gene TRBV20-1; the D is unclear. V shed 0 bases and J shed 2 bases, with 11 bases lying between them. Germline V CDR1 and CDR2: DFQATT, SNEGSKA (reference sequence). The CDR3 spans 15 residues. The DNA for the CDR3 is TGCAGTGCTAGAGATAGTGGAAGCCCCTACAATGAGCAGTTCTTC. It translates to CSARDSGSPYNEQFF.

The chain links TRBV4-2 to TRBJ1-4, with D possibly being TRBD1 (5 bases). The CDR3 is 15 amino acids. Germline assignment: CDR1 LGHNA and CDR2 YNFKEQ. Trimming shortened V by 1 base and J by 8 bases, and 14 bases separated the two germline ends. CDR3 residues: CASSQVIGTGEKLFF. In nucleotides, the CDR3 is TGTGCCAGCAGCCAAGTTATCGGAACAGGCGAAAAACTGTTTTTT.

This clonotype was found a few times. The V call is TRBV20-1, the J call TRBJ2-1, with TRBD2 matching 7 bases. Losses at the gene ends were 1 base for V and 5 bases for J; bases not matched to a gene: 11. Germline values: CDR1 DFQATT, CDR2 SNEGSKA (reference sequence). The CDR3 consists of 16 residues. CDR3 nucleotides: TGCAGTGCTAGAGGCTTTGGGCGGGAGCCCAACAATGAGCAGTTCTTC. Encoded protein: CSARGFGREPNNEQFF.

This clonotype was observed a handful of times. V and J are TRBV20-1 and TRBJ1-2; perhaps TRBD1 as D (5 bases). The germline CDR1 and CDR2 sequences are DFQATT and SNEGSKA (reference sequence). Trimming shortened V by 6 bases and J by 1 base, and 18 bases separated the two germline ends. This CDR3 contains 15 residues. CDR3 amino acids: CSAPGGGSFNYGYTF. As DNA, the CDR3 is TGCAGTGCCCCCGGGGGTGGTTCTTTTAACTATGGCTACACCTTC.

The chain joins TRBV14 to TRBJ1-4; D is perhaps TRBD1 (5 bases). This CDR3 is 15 amino acids long. The germline V gene has CDR1 SGHDN and CDR2 FVKESK. The V gene lost 3 bases and the J gene lost 6 bases, with 14 bases spanning the gap. CDR3 amino acids: CASSQIRAKYEKLFF. The CDR3 DNA sequence: TGTGCCAGCAGCCAGATCAGGGCGAAGTATGAAAAACTGTTTTTT.